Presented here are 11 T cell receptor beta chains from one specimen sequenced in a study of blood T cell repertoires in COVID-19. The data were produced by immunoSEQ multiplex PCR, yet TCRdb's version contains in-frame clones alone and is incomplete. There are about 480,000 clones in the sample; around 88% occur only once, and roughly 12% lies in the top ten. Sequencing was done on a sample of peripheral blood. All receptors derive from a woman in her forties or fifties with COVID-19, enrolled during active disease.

DNA for the CDR3: TGTGCCAGTAGTATAGGAGGGGGCGCGGATTATTCACCCCTCCACTTT. Its translation: CASSIGGGADYSPLHF. The gene calls are TRBV19 and TRBJ1-6; 7 bases agree with TRBD1. The CDR3 length is 16 residues. Germline CDR1 and CDR2: LNHDA and SQIVND (reference sequence). V lost 1 base and J lost 8; bases outside the gene matches: 8.

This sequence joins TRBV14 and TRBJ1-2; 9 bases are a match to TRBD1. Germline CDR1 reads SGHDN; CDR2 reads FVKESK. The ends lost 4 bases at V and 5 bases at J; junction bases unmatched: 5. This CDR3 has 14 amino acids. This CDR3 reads CASSPTGGWYGYTF. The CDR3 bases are TGTGCCAGCAGCCCGACAGGGGGATGGTATGGCTACACCTTC.

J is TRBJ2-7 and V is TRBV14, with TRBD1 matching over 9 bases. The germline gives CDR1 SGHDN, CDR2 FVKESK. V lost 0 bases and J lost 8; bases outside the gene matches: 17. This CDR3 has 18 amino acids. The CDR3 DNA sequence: TGTGCCAGCAGCCAAGATGGGACCAAGGGACAGGGATGGATTAAGCAGTACTTC. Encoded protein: CASSQDGTKGQGWIKQYF.

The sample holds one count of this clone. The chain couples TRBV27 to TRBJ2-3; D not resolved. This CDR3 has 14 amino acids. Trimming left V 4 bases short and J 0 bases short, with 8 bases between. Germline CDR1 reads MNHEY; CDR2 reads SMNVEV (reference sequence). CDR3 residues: CASSSYSSTDTQYF. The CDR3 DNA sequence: TGTGCCAGCAGTTCTTACAGCAGCACAGATACGCAGTATTTT.

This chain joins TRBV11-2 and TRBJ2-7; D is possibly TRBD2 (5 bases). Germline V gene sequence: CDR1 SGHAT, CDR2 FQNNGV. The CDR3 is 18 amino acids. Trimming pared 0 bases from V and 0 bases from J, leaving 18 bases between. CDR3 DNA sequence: TGTGCCAGCAGCTTAGATAGAGTTAGCGCAAGGAGCTCCTACGAGCAGTACTTC. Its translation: CASSLDRVSARSSYEQYF.

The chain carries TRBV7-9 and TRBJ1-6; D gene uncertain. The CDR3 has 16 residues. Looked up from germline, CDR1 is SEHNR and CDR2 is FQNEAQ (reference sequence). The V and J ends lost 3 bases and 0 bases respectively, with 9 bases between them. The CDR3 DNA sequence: TGTGCCAGCAGCTTGTCTACGGGCTCCTATAATTCACCCCTCCACTTT. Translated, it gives CASSLSTGSYNSPLHF. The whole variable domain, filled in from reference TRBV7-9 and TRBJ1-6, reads DTGVSQNPRHKITKRGQNVTFRCDPISEHNRLYWYRQTLGQGPEFLTYFQNEAQLEKSRLLSDRFSAERPKGSFSTLEIQRTEQGDSAMYLCASSLSTGSYNSPLHFGNGTRLTVT.

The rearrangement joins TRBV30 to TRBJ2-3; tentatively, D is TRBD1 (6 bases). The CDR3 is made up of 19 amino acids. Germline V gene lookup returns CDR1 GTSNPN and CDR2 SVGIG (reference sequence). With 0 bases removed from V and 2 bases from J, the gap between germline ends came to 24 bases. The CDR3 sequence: CAWSVRRTASHLLTDTQYF. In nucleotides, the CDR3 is TGTGCCTGGAGTGTTAGGAGGACAGCCTCACATCTACTCACAGATACGCAGTATTTT.

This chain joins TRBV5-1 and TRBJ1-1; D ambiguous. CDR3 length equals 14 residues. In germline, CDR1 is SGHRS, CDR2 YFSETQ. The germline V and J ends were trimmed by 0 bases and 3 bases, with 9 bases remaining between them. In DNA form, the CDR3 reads TGCGCCAGCAGCTTGGAGTTGTCGGACACTGAAGCTTTCTTT. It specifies CASSLELSDTEAFF.

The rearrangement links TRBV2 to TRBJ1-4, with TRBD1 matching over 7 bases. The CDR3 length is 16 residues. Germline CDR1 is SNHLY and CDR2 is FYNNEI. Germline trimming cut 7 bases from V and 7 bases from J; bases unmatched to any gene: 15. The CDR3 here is CASTGRHGDSSEKLFF. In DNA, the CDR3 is TGTGCCAGCACCGGCCGGCACGGGGACAGCAGTGAAAAACTGTTTTTT.

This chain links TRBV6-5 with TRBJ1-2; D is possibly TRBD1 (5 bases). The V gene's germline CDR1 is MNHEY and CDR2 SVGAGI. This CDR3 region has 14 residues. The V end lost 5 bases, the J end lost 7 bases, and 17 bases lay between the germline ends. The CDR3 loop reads CASSPRRGVGGYTF. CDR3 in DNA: TGTGCCAGCAGTCCACGACGGGGGGTCGGTGGCTACACCTTC.

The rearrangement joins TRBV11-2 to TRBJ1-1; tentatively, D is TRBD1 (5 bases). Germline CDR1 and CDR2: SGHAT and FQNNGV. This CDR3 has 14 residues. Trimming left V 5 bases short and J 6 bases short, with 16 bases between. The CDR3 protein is CASSPWGLGAEAFF. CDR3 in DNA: TGTGCCAGCAGCCCGTGGGGACTGGGGGCTGAAGCTTTCTTT.